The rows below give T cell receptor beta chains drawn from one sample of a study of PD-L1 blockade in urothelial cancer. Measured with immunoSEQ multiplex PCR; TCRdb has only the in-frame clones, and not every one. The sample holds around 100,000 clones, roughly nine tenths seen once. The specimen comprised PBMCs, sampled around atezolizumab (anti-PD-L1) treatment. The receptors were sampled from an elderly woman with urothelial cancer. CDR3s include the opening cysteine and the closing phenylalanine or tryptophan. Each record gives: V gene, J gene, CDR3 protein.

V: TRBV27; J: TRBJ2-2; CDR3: CASSPRQGGTGELFF
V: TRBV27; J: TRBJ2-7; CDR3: CASSSAGISYF
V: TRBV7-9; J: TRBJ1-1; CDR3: CASTQEGRALNTEAFF
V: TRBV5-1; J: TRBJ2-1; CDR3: CASSLASGAYNEQFF
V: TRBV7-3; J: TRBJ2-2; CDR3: CASSPQSRTGELFF
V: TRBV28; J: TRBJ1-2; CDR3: CASSQEGRGPLDGYTF
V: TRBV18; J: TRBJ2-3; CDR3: CASSPTGMGTDTQYF
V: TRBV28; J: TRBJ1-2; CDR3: CASSLGRFYGYTF
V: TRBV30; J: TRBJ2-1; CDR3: CAWSKGEGFNEQFF
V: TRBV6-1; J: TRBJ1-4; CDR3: CASRVGQLNEKLFF